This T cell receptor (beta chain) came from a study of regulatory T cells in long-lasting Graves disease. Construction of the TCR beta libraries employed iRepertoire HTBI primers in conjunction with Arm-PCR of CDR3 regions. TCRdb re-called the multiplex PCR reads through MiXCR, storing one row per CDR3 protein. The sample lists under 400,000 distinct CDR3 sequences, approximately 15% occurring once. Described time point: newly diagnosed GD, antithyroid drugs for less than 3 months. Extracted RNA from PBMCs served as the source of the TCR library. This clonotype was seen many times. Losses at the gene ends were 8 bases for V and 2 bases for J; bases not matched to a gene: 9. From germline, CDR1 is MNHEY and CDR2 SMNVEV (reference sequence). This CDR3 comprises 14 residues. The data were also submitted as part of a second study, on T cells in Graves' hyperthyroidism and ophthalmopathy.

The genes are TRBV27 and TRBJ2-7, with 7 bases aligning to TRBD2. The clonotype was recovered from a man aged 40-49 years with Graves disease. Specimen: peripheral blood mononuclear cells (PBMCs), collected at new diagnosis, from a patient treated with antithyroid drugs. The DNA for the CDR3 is TGTGCCAGCTCCCGCCTAGCGGTCCCCTACGAGCAGTACTTC. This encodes CASSRLAVPYEQYF.